What follows is one T cell receptor (beta chain) and its context. The antigen is undetermined. This entry comes from a study of vaccination effects on CD4 cells after COVID-19. Study context: The cohort was immunized with two doses of either the BNT162b2 or mRNA-1273 vaccine. Study-level results: Healthy vaccinees had only 1 of 255 vaccine-induced clones cross-react with common cold coronaviruses. Clones that were induced by infection or by vaccine showed marked contraction late after vaccination.

V was cut by 5 bases and J by 6 bases, with 18 bases left in between. Looked up from germline, CDR1 is SGHRS and CDR2 is YFSETQ. There are 14 residues in the CDR3. Sequencing used immunoSEQ multiplex PCR; TCRdb keeps in-frame clones, though not all of them. The sample records 25,000 to 30,000 clones, roughly 60% being singletons. Isolation of CD4+ T cells took place after nine to ten days of culture. Vaccine recipients lacked prior SARS-CoV-2 infection and had negative nucleocapsid antibodies. The sequences come from CD4+ T cells from PBMCs cultured without peptide, collected before COVID-19 vaccination. This chain uses TRBV5-1 with TRBJ2-7, with a weak D call TRBD2 (6 bases). This sequence originates from a human donor who received a COVID-19 vaccine. CDR3 coding DNA: TGCGCCAGCAGACTAGGCCTCCGGGGGACCGAGCAGTACTTC. It encodes CASRLGLRGTEQYF.